These 22 T cell receptor beta chains originate from one sample sequenced in a study of T cells after posttransplantation cyclophosphamide. Some clones are missing from TCRdb's copy, which holds only in-frame ones; the method was immunoSEQ multiplex PCR. The sample consists of 8,000 or so clones, roughly 90% of them appearing once. Cyclophosphamide on days +3 and +4 followed busulfan-fludarabine conditioning and a marrow graft. The sample consisted of CD4+ T cells sorted from blood, taken approximately 1,300 days after allogeneic stem cell transplant with posttransplant cyclophosphamide. These receptors originate from a female patient aged 50-59 years who received an allogeneic stem cell transplant from a related donor, was CMV-positive, and had no GVHD. Some T cells may possibly be graft donor cells.

The chain recombines TRBV7-8 with TRBJ2-2; TRBD1 agrees at 8 bases. The V segment lost 4 bases and the J segment 0 bases; nucleotides outside the gene matches: 4. The CDR3 is 16 residues long. Germline V gives CDR1 SGHVS, CDR2 FQNEAQ. CDR3 sequence reads: CASSSWGQANTGELFF. The CDR3 DNA reads as TGTGCCAGCAGCTCCTGGGGACAGGCGAACACCGGGGAGCTGTTTTTT.

The V call is TRBV29-1, the J call TRBJ2-3; a weak D match, TRBD1 (5 bases). V was clipped by 3 bases and J by 4 bases, with 11 bases between them. The CDR3 contains 13 residues. Germline CDR1 and CDR2: SQVTM and ANQGSEA. The CDR3 is CSVDTGRSDTQYF. CDR3 bases: TGCAGCGTTGATACAGGCCGGTCAGATACGCAGTATTTT.

V and J are TRBV7-9 and TRBJ1-2; the D is unclear. Trimming left V 1 base short and J 5 bases short, with 14 bases between. The CDR3 length is 15 residues. Looked up from germline, CDR1 is SEHNR and CDR2 is FQNEAQ (reference sequence). CDR3 region: CASSLVGLPRYGYTF. CDR3 nucleotides: TGTGCCAGCAGCTTAGTCGGACTGCCCCGATATGGCTACACCTTC.

In its sample, this clone was seen a few times. The chain joins TRBV10-1 to TRBJ2-1, with 9 bases fitting TRBD1. Germline V gives CDR1 WNHNN, CDR2 SYGVQD (reference sequence). V lost 2 bases, J lost 1 base, and 3 bases stayed unmatched. This CDR3 region has 16 residues. CDR3 nucleotides: TGCGCCAGCAGTGAGGGGACAGGGATATCCTACAATGAGCAGTTCTTC. It encodes CASSEGTGISYNEQFF.

V is TRBV28 and J is TRBJ1-2; 9 nucleotides agree with TRBD1. The junction had 3 bases not matched to a gene; V was cut back by 4 bases and J by 0 bases. From germline, CDR1 is MDHEN and CDR2 SYDVKM. The CDR3 contains 15 residues. CDR3 amino acids: CASSSQGAPNYGYTF. The CDR3 DNA reads as TGTGCCAGCAGTTCACAGGGGGCCCCTAACTATGGCTACACCTTC.

V is TRBV5-1 and J is TRBJ2-5, with D unclear. Germline V gene sequence: CDR1 SGHRS, CDR2 YFSETQ. V shed 0 bases and J shed 10 bases, with 13 bases lying between them. The CDR3 length is 13 residues. CDR3 amino acids: CASSLDLVGDQYF. CDR3 nucleotides: TGCGCCAGCAGCTTGGATTTGGTGGGCGACCAGTACTTC. The full variable domain, in which reference TRBV5-1 and TRBJ2-5 provide the parts outside the CDR3, is KAGVTQTPRYLIKTRGQQVTLSCSPISGHRSVSWYQQTPGQGLQFLFEYFSETQRNKGNFPGRFSGRQFSNSRSEMNVSTLELGDSALYLCASSLDLVGDQYFGPGTRLLVL.

The chain is built from TRBV30 and TRBJ1-4, with no clear D. Looked up from germline, CDR1 is GTSNPN and CDR2 is SVGIG (reference sequence). V was clipped by 0 bases and J by 7 bases, with 9 bases between them. The CDR3 has 13 amino acids. CDR3 residues: CAWSVLFGEKLFF. The CDR3 DNA sequence: TGTGCCTGGAGTGTCCTCTTCGGTGAAAAACTGTTTTTT.

The genes are TRBV5-6 and TRBJ2-7; 11 bases are a match to TRBD2. The CDR3 length is 16 residues. Trimming removed 4 bases from V and 5 bases from J; junction bases left unmatched: 11. Germline lookup yields CDR1 SGHDT and CDR2 YYEEEE. In DNA form, the CDR3 reads TGTGCCAGCAGCACCATGAGTAGCGGGAGGGCCGACGAGCAGTACTTC. Translated: CASSTMSSGRADEQYF.

The rearrangement joins TRBV5-5 to TRBJ2-1, with D possibly TRBD1 on 6 matching bases. V was pared by 4 bases and J by 7 bases, with 18 bases between. Germline lookup yields CDR1 SGHKS and CDR2 YYEKEE (reference sequence). The CDR3 spans 15 residues. The DNA for the CDR3 is TGTGCCAGCAGCCCCCCGGGACAAGGAAAGAATGAGCAGTTCTTC. It is translated as CASSPPGQGKNEQFF.

The V gene is TRBV5-5, the J gene TRBJ2-7; TRBD1 might be the D (5 bases). CDR1 is SGHKS, CDR2 YYEKEE, per germline (reference sequence). Trimming pared 0 bases from V and 4 bases from J, leaving 20 bases between. This CDR3 has 17 amino acids. The CDR3 loop is CASSLGQPGGIPYEQYF. For the CDR3, the DNA is TGTGCCAGCAGCTTGGGACAGCCGGGCGGAATACCTTACGAGCAGTACTTC.

The gene calls are TRBV4-2 and TRBJ2-1; D call uncertain. The CDR3 is made up of 16 amino acids. Germline V gene lookup returns CDR1 LGHNA and CDR2 YNFKEQ. V lost 1 base, J lost 0 bases, and 10 bases lay in between. CDR3 sequence reads: CASSQVFSSSYNEQFF. The CDR3 coding sequence is TGTGCCAGCAGCCAAGTGTTTTCGAGCTCCTACAATGAGCAGTTCTTC.

This clone was counted a single time. The chain links TRBV4-2 to TRBJ2-2, with 8 bases aligning to TRBD2. V shed 0 bases, J shed 4 bases, and the junction held 10 bases outside the gene matches. CDR1 is LGHNA and CDR2 is YNFKEQ in the germline V gene. This CDR3 region has 18 residues. CDR3 coding DNA: TGTGCCAGCAGCCAAGATAAGGGGACTAGACCCGCCACCGGGGAGCTGTTTTTT. Residues: CASSQDKGTRPATGELFF.

The rearrangement joins TRBV19 to TRBJ2-1; D is undetermined. This CDR3 has 14 residues. V shed 0 bases and J shed 9 bases, with 12 bases lying between them. The germline V gene encodes CDR1 LNHDA and CDR2 SQIVND (reference sequence). The CDR3 sequence: CASSIDGPGAEQFF. The CDR3 region has the DNA TGTGCCAGTAGTATAGATGGCCCCGGAGCTGAGCAGTTCTTC.

The chain couples TRBV27 to TRBJ2-7, with TRBD1 matching over 8 bases. V dropped 4 bases and J dropped 3; count of bases not matched to a gene: 8. CDR1 is MNHEY, CDR2 SMNVEV, per germline (reference sequence). The CDR3 covers 15 residues. CDR3 protein: CASSSRSGGYYEQYF. As DNA, the CDR3 is TGTGCCAGCAGTTCTCGGTCAGGGGGCTACTACGAGCAGTACTTC.

The V and J genes are TRBV28 and TRBJ2-3; D unresolved. The germline CDR1 and CDR2 sequences are MDHEN and SYDVKM. CDR3 length: 14 amino acids. Trimming took off 8 bases at V and 0 bases at J, with 12 bases between the two ends. The CDR3 DNA reads TGTGCCAGCGCTAAATCTCCTAGCACAGATACGCAGTATTTT. Its protein is CASAKSPSTDTQYF.

The rearrangement joins TRBV7-6 to TRBJ2-2; maybe TRBD1 (6 bases). In germline, CDR1 is SGHVS, CDR2 FNYEAQ. There are 15 residues in the CDR3. The V gene lost 5 bases and the J gene lost 1 base, with 11 bases spanning the gap. CDR3 DNA: TGTGCCAGCAGCGTGGGGGCAGGGAACACCGGGGAGCTGTTTTTT. Translation: CASSVGAGNTGELFF.

The chain couples TRBV4-1 to TRBJ1-5; D perhaps matches TRBD1 (5 bases). Germline assignment: CDR1 MGHRA and CDR2 YSYEKL. The CDR3 covers 16 residues. The V gene lost 0 bases and the J gene lost 2 bases, with 11 bases spanning the gap. CDR3 protein: CASSQDGGFGNQPQHF. CDR3 sequence (DNA): TGCGCCAGCAGCCAAGATGGGGGGTTCGGCAATCAGCCCCAGCATTTT.

The chain has TRBV10-3 and TRBJ1-4; TRBD1 is a possible D gene (6 bases). CDR1 ENHRY and CDR2 SYGVKD come from the germline V gene. There are 16 residues in the CDR3. Trimming took off 0 bases at V and 6 bases at J, with 14 bases between the two ends. The CDR3 DNA reads TGTGCCATCAGTGAGTCGACAGGTAATCGGTATGAAAAACTGTTTTTT. Residues: CAISESTGNRYEKLFF.

The chain links TRBV28 to TRBJ2-7; 15 nucleotides match TRBD2. V trimming: 7 bases; J trimming: 7 bases; junction bases outside the gene matches: 5. This CDR3 has 14 amino acids. The V gene's germline CDR1 is MDHEN and CDR2 SYDVKM. This CDR3 reads CASIPGLAGGEQYF. In DNA form, the CDR3 reads TGTGCCAGCATCCCGGGACTAGCGGGAGGTGAGCAGTACTTC.

The chain combines TRBV7-3 with TRBJ1-2; possible D gene TRBD1, 6 bases. CDR3 length: 13 amino acids. Trimming took 4 bases from V and 3 from J, leaving 9 bases between them. Germline loops: CDR1 SGHTA, CDR2 FQGTGA. The CDR3 DNA sequence: TGTGCCAGCAGCTCAGGGGTTGACTATGGCTACACCTTC. It specifies CASSSGVDYGYTF.

The CDR3 DNA reads TGTGCCATCAGTGAGTCGAGAGGCCAGCCCCAGCATTTT. Its translation: CAISESRGQPQHF. V gene TRBV10-3 combines with J gene TRBJ1-5, with D hard to call. The germline CDR1 and CDR2 sequences are ENHRY and SYGVKD. CDR3 size: 13 residues. V was pared by 0 bases and J by 7 bases, with 7 bases between.

This clone has just a few counts. The chain carries TRBV19 and TRBJ1-5; D is uncertain. The CDR3 is 14 residues long. The V and J ends lost 3 bases and 0 bases respectively, with 6 bases between them. Germline V lookup: CDR1 LNHDA, CDR2 SQIVND (reference sequence). CDR3 nucleotides: TGTGCCAGTAGTATCTCTATTAGCAATCAGCCCCAGCATTTT. Protein: CASSISISNQPQHF.